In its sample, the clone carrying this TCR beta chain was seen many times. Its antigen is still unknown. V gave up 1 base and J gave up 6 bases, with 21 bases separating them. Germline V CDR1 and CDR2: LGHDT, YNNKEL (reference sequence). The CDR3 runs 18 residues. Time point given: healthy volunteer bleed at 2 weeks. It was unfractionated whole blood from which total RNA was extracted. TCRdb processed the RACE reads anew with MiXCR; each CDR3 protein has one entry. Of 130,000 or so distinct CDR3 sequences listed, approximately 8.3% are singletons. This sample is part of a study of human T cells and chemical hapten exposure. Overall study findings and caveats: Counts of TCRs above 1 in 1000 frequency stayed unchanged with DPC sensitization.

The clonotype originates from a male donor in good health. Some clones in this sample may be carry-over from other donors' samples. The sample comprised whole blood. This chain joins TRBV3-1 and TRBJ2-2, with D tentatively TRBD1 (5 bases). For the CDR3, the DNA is TGTGCCAGCAGCCAAGTATCACTTTGGCAGGGATTGTCCGGGGAGCTGTTTTTT. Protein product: CASSQVSLWQGLSGELFF.